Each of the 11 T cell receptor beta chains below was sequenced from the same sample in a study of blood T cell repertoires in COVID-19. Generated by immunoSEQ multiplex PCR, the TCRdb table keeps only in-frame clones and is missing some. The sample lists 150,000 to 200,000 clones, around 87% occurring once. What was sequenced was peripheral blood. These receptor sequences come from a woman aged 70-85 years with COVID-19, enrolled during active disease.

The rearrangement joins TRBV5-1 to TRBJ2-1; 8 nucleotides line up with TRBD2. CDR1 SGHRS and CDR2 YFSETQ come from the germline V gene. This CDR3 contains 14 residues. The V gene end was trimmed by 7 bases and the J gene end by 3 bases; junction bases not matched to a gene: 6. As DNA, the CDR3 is TGCGCCAGCCAAGGACTAGCCCACTACAATGAGCAGTTCTTC. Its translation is CASQGLAHYNEQFF.

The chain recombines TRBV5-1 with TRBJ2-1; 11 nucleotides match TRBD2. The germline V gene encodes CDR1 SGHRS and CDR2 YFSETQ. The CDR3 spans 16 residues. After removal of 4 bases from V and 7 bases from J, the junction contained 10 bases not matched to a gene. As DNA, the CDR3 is TGCGCCAGCAGCAGAATTAGCGGGAGGGATATTAATGAGCAGTTCTTC. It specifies CASSRISGRDINEQFF.

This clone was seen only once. CDR3 region: CASSQTGTGTEAFF. DNA of the CDR3: TGTGCCAGCAGCCAAACCGGGACAGGGACTGAAGCTTTCTTT. The chain is built from TRBV7-9 and TRBJ1-1, with 9 bases matching TRBD1. The V gene's germline CDR1 is SEHNR and CDR2 FQNEAQ (reference sequence). The CDR3 covers 14 residues. V lost 5 bases to trimming and J lost 5 bases; unmatched junction nucleotides: 6.

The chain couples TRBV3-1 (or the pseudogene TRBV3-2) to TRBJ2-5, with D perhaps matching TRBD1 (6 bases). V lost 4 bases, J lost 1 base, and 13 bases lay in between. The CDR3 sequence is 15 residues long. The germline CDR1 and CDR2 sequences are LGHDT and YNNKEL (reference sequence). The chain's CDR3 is CASSPLGTTQETQYF. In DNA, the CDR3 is TGTGCCAGCAGCCCCTTAGGGACAACCCAAGAGACCCAGTACTTC.

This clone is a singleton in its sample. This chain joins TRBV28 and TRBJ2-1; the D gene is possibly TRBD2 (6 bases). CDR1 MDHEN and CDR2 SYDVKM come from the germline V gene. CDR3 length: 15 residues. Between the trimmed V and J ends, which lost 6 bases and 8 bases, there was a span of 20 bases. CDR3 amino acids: CASRGLEWGGDEQFF. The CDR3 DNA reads TGTGCCAGCAGGGGACTCGAATGGGGCGGTGATGAGCAGTTCTTC.

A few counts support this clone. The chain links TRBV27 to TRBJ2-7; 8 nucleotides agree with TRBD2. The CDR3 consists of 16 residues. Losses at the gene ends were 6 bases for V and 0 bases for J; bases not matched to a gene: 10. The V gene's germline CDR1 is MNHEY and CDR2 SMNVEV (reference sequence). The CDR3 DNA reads TGTGCCAGCAGACGGGAGGGGTCGGTGAGCTCCTACGAGCAGTACTTC. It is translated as CASRREGSVSSYEQYF.

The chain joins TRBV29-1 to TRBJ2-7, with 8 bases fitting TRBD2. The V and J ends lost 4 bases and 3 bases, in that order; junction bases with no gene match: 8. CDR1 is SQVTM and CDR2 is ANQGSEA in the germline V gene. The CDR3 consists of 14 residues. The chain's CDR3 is CSVVWGAGGYEQYF. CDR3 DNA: TGCAGCGTTGTCTGGGGGGCGGGGGGCTACGAGCAGTACTTC.

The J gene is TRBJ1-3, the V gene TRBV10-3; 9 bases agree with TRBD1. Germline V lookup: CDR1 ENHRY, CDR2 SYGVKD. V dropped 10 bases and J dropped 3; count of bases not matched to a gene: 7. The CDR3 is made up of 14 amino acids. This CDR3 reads CATSLDRGGNTIYF. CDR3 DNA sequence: TGTGCCACTTCCTTGGACAGGGGTGGAAACACCATATATTTT.

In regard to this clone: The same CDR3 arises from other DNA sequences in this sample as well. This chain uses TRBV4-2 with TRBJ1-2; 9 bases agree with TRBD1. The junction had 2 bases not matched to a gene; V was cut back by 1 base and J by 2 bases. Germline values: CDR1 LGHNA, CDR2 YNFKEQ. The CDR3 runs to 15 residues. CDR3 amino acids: CASSQAGQGNYGYTF. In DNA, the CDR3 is TGTGCCAGCAGCCAAGCTGGACAGGGGAACTATGGCTACACCTTC.

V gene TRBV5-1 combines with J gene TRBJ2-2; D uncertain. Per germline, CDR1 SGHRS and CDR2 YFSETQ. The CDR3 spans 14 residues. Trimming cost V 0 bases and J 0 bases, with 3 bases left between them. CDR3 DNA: TGCGCCAGCAGCTTGGCTACGAACACCGGGGAGCTGTTTTTT. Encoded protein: CASSLATNTGELFF.

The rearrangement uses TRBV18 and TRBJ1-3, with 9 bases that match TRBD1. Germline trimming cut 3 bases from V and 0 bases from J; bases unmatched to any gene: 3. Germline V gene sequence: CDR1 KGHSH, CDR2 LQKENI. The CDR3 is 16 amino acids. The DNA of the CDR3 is TGTGCCAGCTCACCCGGGACAGGGAGCTCTGGAAACACCATATATTTT. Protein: CASSPGTGSSGNTIYF.